One sample yielded the 18 T cell receptor beta chains listed below, sequenced in a study of blood T cell repertoires in COVID-19. Assay used: immunoSEQ multiplex PCR; TCRdb lists only in-frame clones, some missing. The top ten hold roughly 25% of the sample, which has about 44,000 clones, approximately 90% seen once. Sequencing used peripheral blood. Source of these receptors: a woman aged 80 or older in a cohort sampled during active or convalescent COVID-19.

The chain is built from TRBV13 and TRBJ1-2, with D uncertain. This CDR3 comprises 18 residues. Looked up from germline, CDR1 is PRHDT and CDR2 is FYEKMQ (reference sequence). The V end lost 1 base, the J end lost 1 base, and 19 bases lay between the germline ends. As DNA, the CDR3 is TGTGCCAGCAGCTTAGCGCCTTTGACTAGGGTTGATAACTATGGCTACACCTTC. Protein sequence: CASSLAPLTRVDNYGYTF.

The chain couples TRBV5-1 to TRBJ2-2; a weak D match, TRBD1 (5 bases). V was cut by 4 bases and J by 1 base, with 11 bases left in between. The CDR3 loop spans 15 amino acids. Germline V gene data show CDR1 as SGHRS and CDR2 as YFSETQ. The CDR3 coding sequence is TGCGCCAGCAGCCAAAGAACAGGGAACACCGGGGAGCTGTTTTTT. Translated, it gives CASSQRTGNTGELFF.

The chain carries TRBV9 and TRBJ2-2; 9 nucleotides match TRBD1. The V gene's germline CDR1 is SGDLS and CDR2 YYNGEE. The CDR3 sequence is 19 residues long. V shed 3 bases and J 4 bases; nucleotides not matched to a gene: 16. The CDR3 sequence is CASSGRSGGTGPFTGELFF. As DNA, the CDR3 is TGTGCCAGCAGCGGTCGATCCGGAGGGACAGGGCCCTTCACCGGGGAGCTGTTTTTT.

This chain joins TRBV4-1 and TRBJ2-3; 12 nucleotides align to TRBD2. The J segment lost 5 bases and the V segment lost 0 bases, leaving 3 bases of the junction unmatched. Germline V gene data show CDR1 as MGHRA and CDR2 as YSYEKL. The CDR3 covers 16 residues. CDR3 sequence (DNA): TGCGCCAGCAGCCAAGAGACTAGCGGGGGTTTAGATACGCAGTATTTT. Translated, it gives CASSQETSGGLDTQYF.

The rearrangement uses TRBV18 and TRBJ2-7; D unclear. This CDR3 has 13 residues. Germline loops: CDR1 KGHSH, CDR2 LQKENI. Trimming stripped 6 bases from V and 3 bases from J, with 12 bases between. CDR3: CASSNLPVYEQYF. CDR3 DNA sequence: TGTGCCAGCTCCAACTTACCGGTCTACGAGCAGTACTTC.

The chain carries TRBV2 and TRBJ2-1; TRBD1 might be the D (5 bases). Germline CDR1 SNHLY, CDR2 FYNNEI. The CDR3 runs to 13 residues. Trimming took off 7 bases at V and 3 bases at J, with 10 bases between the two ends. Here the CDR3 DNA reads TGTGCCAGCAAGGGGCGAGTCTACAATGAGCAGTTCTTC. Translating gives CASKGRVYNEQFF.

Details on this clone: Other nucleotide sequences from this sample produce the same CDR3. The chain couples TRBV9 to TRBJ2-3; D is ambiguous. V lost 0 bases and J lost 5, with 4 bases in between. Germline CDR1 reads SGDLS; CDR2 reads YYNGEE. This CDR3 comprises 12 residues. The CDR3 loop is CASSVGGDTQYF. CDR3 bases: TGTGCCAGCAGCGTAGGCGGAGATACGCAGTATTTT.

The chain employs TRBV30 and TRBJ1-5; 8 nucleotides match TRBD1. After removal of 3 bases from V and 0 bases from J, the junction contained 10 bases not matched to a gene. The CDR3 is made up of 17 amino acids. Germline V CDR1 and CDR2: GTSNPN, SVGIG (reference sequence). The CDR3 DNA reads as TGTGCCTGGAGGGCAGACAGGGGAACTTATAGCAATCAGCCCCAGCATTTT. Amino acid sequence: CAWRADRGTYSNQPQHF.

The chain links TRBV5-8 to TRBJ2-3; the D is unclear. This CDR3 region has 16 residues. Germline CDR1 SGHTS, CDR2 YDEGEE. The V end lost 0 bases, the J end lost 1 base, and 12 bases lay between the germline ends. CDR3 sequence reads: CASSLVEAPGTDTQYF. Written as DNA, the CDR3 is TGTGCCAGCAGCTTGGTCGAAGCGCCTGGCACAGATACGCAGTATTTT.

The V and J genes are TRBV19 and TRBJ1-2, with 8 bases fitting TRBD1. Germline CDR1 reads LNHDA; CDR2 reads SQIVND (reference sequence). The V gene end was trimmed by 5 bases and the J gene end by 1 base; junction bases not matched to a gene: 9. The CDR3 loop spans 16 amino acids. The CDR3 nucleotides are TGTGCCAGTAGTGACGCCGGGACAGGATTTAACTATGGCTACACCTTC. As protein: CASSDAGTGFNYGYTF.

The chain joins TRBV4-2 to TRBJ2-3; 11 bases match TRBD2. Germline values: CDR1 LGHNA, CDR2 YNFKEQ. The CDR3 is made up of 15 amino acids. The junction had 4 bases not matched to a gene; V was cut back by 6 bases and J by 2 bases. The CDR3 DNA reads TGTGCCAGCAGTCTAGCGGGGGGTACCACAGATACGCAGTATTTT. It translates to CASSLAGGTTDTQYF.

The chain carries TRBV7-9 and TRBJ1-3, with 7 bases identical to TRBD1. From germline, CDR1 is SEHNR and CDR2 FQNEAQ (reference sequence). The CDR3 is 17 amino acids. V trimming: 5 bases; J trimming: 4 bases; junction bases outside the gene matches: 14. Here the CDR3 reads CASSPHFFDREGNTIYF. CDR3 DNA: TGTGCCAGCAGCCCCCATTTTTTCGACAGGGAGGGAAACACCATATATTTT.

This chain links TRBV5-1 with TRBJ1-3; D uncertain. Looked up from germline, CDR1 is SGHRS and CDR2 is YFSETQ. Between the trimmed V and J ends, which lost 5 bases and 0 bases, there was a span of 12 bases. The CDR3 spans 15 residues. CDR3 DNA sequence: TGCGCCAGCAGGGAGGGTTCAATCTCTGGAAACACCATATATTTT. It is translated as CASREGSISGNTIYF.

This clone was counted a few times. The chain combines TRBV5-4 with TRBJ2-1, with TRBD2 matching over 10 bases. The length of the CDR3 is 15 residues. Germline lookup yields CDR1 SGHNT and CDR2 YYREEE (reference sequence). Losses at the gene ends were 0 bases for V and 4 bases for J; bases not matched to a gene: 1. The CDR3 region has the DNA TGTGCCAGCAGCTTGGAGCGGGGGGGTTACAATGAGCAGTTCTTC. Residues: CASSLERGGYNEQFF.

V is TRBV5-6 and J is TRBJ1-2, with a tentative D call TRBD1 (5 bases). Between the trimmed V and J ends, which lost 4 bases and 7 bases, there was a span of 14 bases. This CDR3 has 13 amino acids. Germline CDR1 and CDR2: SGHDT and YYEEEE. The CDR3 loop is CASSPGGMRGYTF. CDR3 in DNA: TGTGCCAGCAGCCCCGGGGGGATGCGTGGCTACACCTTC.

The J gene is TRBJ2-7, the V gene TRBV11-3; 8 bases line up with TRBD2. From germline, CDR1 is SGHNT and CDR2 YENEEA. The CDR3 length is 17 residues. J gave up 7 bases and V 5 bases, and 19 bases lay outside the gene matches. CDR3 DNA sequence: TGTGCCAGCAGCATTGCTAGCGGGTCCCCTGGCCGGCAAGAGCAGTACTTC. Encoded protein: CASSIASGSPGRQEQYF.

Turning to this clone: The same CDR3 arises from other DNA sequences in this sample as well. The chain carries TRBV12-3 or TRBV12-4 and TRBJ2-5; no firm D call. The V end was cut by 2 bases, the J end by 5 bases, with 3 bases between. The CDR3 has 11 amino acids. This CDR3 is CASSLLETQYF. CDR3 DNA sequence: TGTGCCAGCAGTTTACTGGAGACCCAGTACTTC.

There are a few counts of this clone. The rearrangement joins TRBV30 to TRBJ2-3; the match to TRBD1 covers 7 bases. The CDR3 spans 16 residues. CDR1 GTSNPN and CDR2 SVGIG come from the germline V gene (reference sequence). V shed 3 bases and J 2 bases; nucleotides not matched to a gene: 11. The CDR3 here is CAWSVRTGPLTDTQYF. As DNA, the CDR3 is TGTGCCTGGAGCGTAAGGACAGGTCCTCTCACAGATACGCAGTATTTT.